This TCR beta chain was obtained from a study of blood T cell repertoires in COVID-19. In the study overall: T cells, B-cell-depleted T cells, or PBMCs provided the cDNA or gDNA that served as material.

This CDR3 contains 13 residues. V dropped 1 base and J dropped 7; count of bases not matched to a gene: 4. CDR1 SEHNR and CDR2 FQNEAQ come from the germline V gene (reference sequence). Profiling relied on immunoSEQ multiplex PCR, and the TCRdb table lists in-frame clones only, not all of them. The sample yields under 200,000 clones, roughly 78% seen once. Sequencing was done on a sample of peripheral blood. The chain combines TRBV7-9 with TRBJ2-7; 7 nucleotides align to TRBD2. The clonotype originates from a man in his sixties or seventies with active or convalescent COVID-19. CDR3 region: CASSLDTGGEQYF. Written as DNA, the CDR3 is TGTGCCAGCAGCTTAGATACGGGGGGAGAGCAGTACTTC.